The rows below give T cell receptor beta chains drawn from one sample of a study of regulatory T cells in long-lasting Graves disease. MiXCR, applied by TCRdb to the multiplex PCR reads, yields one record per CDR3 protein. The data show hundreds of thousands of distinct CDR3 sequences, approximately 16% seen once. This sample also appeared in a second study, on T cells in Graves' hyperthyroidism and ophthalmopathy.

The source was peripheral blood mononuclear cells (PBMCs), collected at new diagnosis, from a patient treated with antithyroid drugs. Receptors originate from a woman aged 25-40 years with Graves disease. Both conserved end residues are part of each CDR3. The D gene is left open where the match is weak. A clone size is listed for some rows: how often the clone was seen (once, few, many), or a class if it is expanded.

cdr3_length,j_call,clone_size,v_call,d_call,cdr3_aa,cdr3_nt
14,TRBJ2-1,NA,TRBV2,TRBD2,CASSGTSDYNEQFF,TGTGCCAGCAGCGGGACTAGCGATTACAATGAGCAGTTCTTC
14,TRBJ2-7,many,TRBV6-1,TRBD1,CASIDDRGTYEQYF,TGTGCCAGCATCGACGACAGGGGTACCTACGAGCAGTACTTC
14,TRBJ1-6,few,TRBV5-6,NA,CASSFLGQKKSLHF,TGTGCCAGCAGCTTTCTTGGACAGAAAAAATCCCTCCACTTT
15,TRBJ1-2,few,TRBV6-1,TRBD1,CASSERGGRSYGYTF,TGTGCCAGCAGTGAACGAGGGGGCCGGAGCTATGGCTACACCTTC
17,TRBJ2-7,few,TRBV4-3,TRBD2,CASSRGLAGGSLYEQYF,TGCGCCAGCAGCCGGGGACTAGCGGGAGGTAGTTTGTACGAGCAGTACTTC
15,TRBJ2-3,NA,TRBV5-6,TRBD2,CASSLLSGGEDTQYF,TGTGCCAGCAGCTTGTTGTCGGGAGGAGAAGATACGCAGTATTTT
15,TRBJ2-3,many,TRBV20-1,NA,CSARDPWAGADTQYF,TGCAGTGCTAGAGATCCTTGGGCAGGTGCAGATACGCAGTATTTT
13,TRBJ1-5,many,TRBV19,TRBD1,CASQTGDRQPQHF,TGTGCCAGTCAGACAGGGGATCGCCAGCCCCAGCATTTT
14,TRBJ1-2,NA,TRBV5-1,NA,CASSRLTVDYGYTF,TGCGCCAGCAGCCGGTTGACTGTAGACTATGGCTACACCTTC
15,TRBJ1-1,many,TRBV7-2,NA,CASSVSGLVNTEAFF,TGTGCCAGCAGCGTAAGCGGGCTTGTGAACACTGAAGCTTTCTTT
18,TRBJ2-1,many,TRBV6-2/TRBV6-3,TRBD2,CASSEVPGLAGGDNEQFF,TGTGCCAGCAGTGAAGTTCCTGGACTAGCGGGGGGGGACAATGAGCAGTTCTTC
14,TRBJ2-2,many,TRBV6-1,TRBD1,CASCRTGVTGELFF,TGTGCCAGCTGCCGGACAGGGGTCACCGGGGAGCTGTTTTTT
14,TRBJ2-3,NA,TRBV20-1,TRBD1,CSVRGGNPPDTQYF,TGCAGTGTCAGAGGGGGCAACCCCCCAGATACGCAGTATTTT
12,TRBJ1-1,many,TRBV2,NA,CASSVGASEAFF,TGTGCCAGCAGTGTCGGGGCCTCTGAAGCTTTCTTT
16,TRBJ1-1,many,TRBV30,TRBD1,CAWRERQGRVNTEAFF,TGTGCCTGGAGAGAAAGACAGGGCAGGGTGAACACTGAAGCTTTCTTT
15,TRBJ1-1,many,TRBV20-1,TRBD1,CSARDWTGVEAEAFF,TGCAGTGCTAGAGACTGGACAGGGGTGGAGGCTGAAGCTTTCTTT
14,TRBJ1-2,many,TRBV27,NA,CASTPRGDTYGYTF,TGTGCCAGCACCCCTAGGGGGGACACATATGGCTACACCTTC
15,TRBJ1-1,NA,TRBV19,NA,CASSIAAQRGTEAFF,TGTGCCAGTAGTATAGCGGCCCAGCGAGGCACTGAAGCTTTCTTT
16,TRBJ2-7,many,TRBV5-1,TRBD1,CASSLGQGQASYEQYF,TGCGCCAGCAGCTTGGGACAGGGCCAGGCCTCCTACGAGCAGTACTTC
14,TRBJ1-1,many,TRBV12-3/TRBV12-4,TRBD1,CASSFRTGDTEAFF,TGTGCCAGCAGTTTCCGGACAGGCGACACTGAAGCTTTCTTT
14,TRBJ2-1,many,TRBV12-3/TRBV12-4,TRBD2,CASRGGLVVDEQFF,TGTGCCAGCAGGGGGGGACTAGTTGTCGATGAGCAGTTCTTC
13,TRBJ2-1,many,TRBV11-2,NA,CASRRSEGNEQFF,TGTGCCAGCAGGCGGAGCGAGGGCAATGAGCAGTTCTTC
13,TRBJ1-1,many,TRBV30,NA,CAQKRAGLTEAFF,TGTGCCCAAAAAAGGGCAGGCCTAACTGAAGCTTTCTTT
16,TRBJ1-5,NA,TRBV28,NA,CASSLLMGASDQPQHF,TGTGCCAGCAGCCTCCTTATGGGGGCTAGCGATCAGCCCCAGCATTTT
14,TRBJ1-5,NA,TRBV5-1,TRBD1,CASSTTPGQPPQHF,TGCGCCAGCAGCACCACCCCGGGACAGCCGCCCCAGCATTTT
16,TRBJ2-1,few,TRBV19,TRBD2,CASSIATSGGWNEQFF,TGTGCCAGTAGTATAGCTACTAGCGGGGGGTGGAATGAGCAGTTCTTC
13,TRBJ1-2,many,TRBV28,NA,CASSYLGGDGYTF,TGTGCCAGCAGTTACCTGGGAGGAGATGGCTACACCTTC
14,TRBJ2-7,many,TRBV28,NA,CASSLDRVTYEQYF,TGTGCCAGCAGTCTGGATCGGGTTACCTACGAGCAGTACTTC
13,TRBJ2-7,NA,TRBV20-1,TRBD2,CSVHMGLAGDRYF,TGCAGTGTCCATATGGGACTAGCGGGAGATCGGTACTTC
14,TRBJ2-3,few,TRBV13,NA,CASSVKPKTDTQYF,TGTGCCAGCAGCGTAAAACCCAAAACAGATACGCAGTATTTT
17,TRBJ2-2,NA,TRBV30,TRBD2,CAWSRGRTSGVPGELFF,TGTGCCTGGAGTCGCGGTCGGACTAGCGGGGTCCCCGGGGAGCTGTTTTTT
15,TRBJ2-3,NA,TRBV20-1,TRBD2,CSARLAGGGVDTQYF,TGCAGTGCTAGACTGGCGGGAGGAGGAGTAGATACGCAGTATTTT
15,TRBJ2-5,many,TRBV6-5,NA,CASSYVQTHGETQYF,TGTGCCAGCAGTTATGTACAGACACACGGGGAGACCCAGTACTTC
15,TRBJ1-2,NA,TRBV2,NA,CASSRGYGGVHGYTF,TGTGCCAGCAGCCGAGGTTATGGAGGGGTCCACGGCTACACCTTC
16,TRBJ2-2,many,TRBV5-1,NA,CASSLEGRSGTGELFF,TGCGCCAGCAGCTTGGAGGGACGCTCGGGCACCGGGGAGCTGTTTTTT
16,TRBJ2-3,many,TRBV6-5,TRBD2,CASSYSPSGLTDTQYF,TGTGCCAGCAGTTACTCGCCTAGCGGACTCACAGATACGCAGTATTTT
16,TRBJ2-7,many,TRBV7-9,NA,CASSPLTGRVSYEQYF,TGTGCCAGCAGCCCCTTGACGGGAAGGGTCTCCTACGAGCAGTACTTC
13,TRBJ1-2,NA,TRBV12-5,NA,CASGLGGIYGYTF,TGTGCTAGTGGTTTGGGGGGGATCTATGGCTACACCTTC
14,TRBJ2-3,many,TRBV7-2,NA,CASSLVGATDTQYF,TGTGCCAGCAGCTTAGTCGGGGCCACAGATACGCAGTATTTT
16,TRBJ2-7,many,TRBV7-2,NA,CASSLMPAGRSYEQYF,TGTGCCAGCAGCTTAATGCCGGCGGGCAGGTCCTACGAGCAGTACTTC
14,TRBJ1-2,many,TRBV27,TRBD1,CASTRGGGNYGYTF,TGTGCCAGCACGAGGGGAGGGGGCAACTATGGCTACACCTTC
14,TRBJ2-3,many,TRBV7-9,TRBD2,CASSPGTSGDTQYF,TGTGCCAGCAGTCCTGGGACTAGCGGCGATACGCAGTATTTT
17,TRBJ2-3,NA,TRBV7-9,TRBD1,CASSLVSGTGWGDTQYF,TGTGCCAGCAGCTTAGTGAGCGGGACAGGGTGGGGAGATACGCAGTATTTT
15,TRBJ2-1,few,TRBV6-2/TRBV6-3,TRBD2,CASTLAARSYNEQFF,TGTGCCAGCACCCTAGCGGCTCGCTCCTACAATGAGCAGTTCTTC
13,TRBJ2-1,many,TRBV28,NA,CASITARFHEQFF,TGTGCCAGCATCACGGCGCGATTCCATGAGCAGTTCTTC
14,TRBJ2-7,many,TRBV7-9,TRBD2,CASSLIAGGYEQYF,TGTGCCAGCAGCTTAATAGCGGGGGGCTACGAGCAGTACTTC
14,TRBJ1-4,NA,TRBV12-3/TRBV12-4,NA,CASSFQGQNEKLFF,TGTGCCAGCAGTTTCCAGGGGCAAAATGAAAAACTGTTTTTT
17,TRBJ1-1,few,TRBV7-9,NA,CASSLEIGPPSNTEAFF,TGTGCCAGCAGCTTGGAAATTGGACCGCCTTCGAACACTGAAGCTTTCTTT
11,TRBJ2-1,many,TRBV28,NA,CASSLGGTQFF,TGTGCCAGCAGTTTAGGGGGTACGCAGTTCTTC